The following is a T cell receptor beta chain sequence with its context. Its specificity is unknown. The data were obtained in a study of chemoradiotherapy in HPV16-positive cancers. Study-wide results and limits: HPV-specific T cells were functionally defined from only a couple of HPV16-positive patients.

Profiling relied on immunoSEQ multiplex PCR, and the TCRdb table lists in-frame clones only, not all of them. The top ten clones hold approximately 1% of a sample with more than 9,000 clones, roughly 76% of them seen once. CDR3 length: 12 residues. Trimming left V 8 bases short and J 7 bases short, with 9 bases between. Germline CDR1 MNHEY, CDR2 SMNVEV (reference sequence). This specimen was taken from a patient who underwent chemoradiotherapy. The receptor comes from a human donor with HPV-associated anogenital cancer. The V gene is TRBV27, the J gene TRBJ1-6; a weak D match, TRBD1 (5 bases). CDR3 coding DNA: TGTGCCAGCTGGGACGTGAATTCACCCCTCCACTTT. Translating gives CASWDVNSPLHF.